This entry lists 28 T cell receptor beta chains sequenced from one sample in a study of vaccination and CD4 T cells after COVID-19. The treatment: roughly 10-day PBMC culture with coronavirus spike peptide pools or control peptides (ViraFEST assay). Collection of the unexposed donor's CD4+ T cells took place before the COVID-19 pandemic (2011-2018). With the Oncomine TCR Beta short-read assay, DNA from cultured CD4+ T cells was sequenced. TCRdb reprocessed the PCR reads with MiXCR, giving one entry per CDR3 protein. The sample shows about 9,500 distinct CDR3 sequences, about 44% of them seen only once. No antigens are known for them. Sequencing was done on a sample of CD4+ T cells from blood, cultured in vitro. The receptors stem from a human donor in good health.

This clonotype was seen a few times. The J gene is TRBJ1-1, the V gene TRBV7-9; weak D call: TRBD1 (5 bases). Germline loops: CDR1 SEHNR, CDR2 FQNEAQ (reference sequence). The CDR3 totals 13 residues. V was cut by 4 bases and J by 8 bases, with 14 bases left in between. As DNA, the CDR3 is TGTGCCAGCAGCTCACGCCGGGACGGAGAAGCTTTCTTT. It is translated as CASSSRRDGEAFF.

The chain employs TRBV4-1 and TRBJ2-1, with TRBD1 matching 9 bases. The CDR3 has 19 residues. Trimming removed 1 base from V and 4 bases from J; junction bases left unmatched: 14. Germline assignment: CDR1 MGHRA and CDR2 YSYEKL. CDR3 nucleotides: TGCGCCAGCAGCCAAGCTCCCCAGCACGACAGGGGGATATACAATGAGCAGTTCTTC. This encodes CASSQAPQHDRGIYNEQFF.

This clonotype was seen a handful of times. The chain couples TRBV19 to TRBJ1-5, with TRBD1 as a possible D gene (6 bases). Per germline, CDR1 LNHDA and CDR2 SQIVND (reference sequence). The CDR3 runs 14 residues. Trimming cost V 3 bases and J 5 bases, with 11 bases left between them. DNA of the CDR3: TGTGCCAGTAGTATGGGGGGCCACTATCAGCCCCAGCATTTT. Its protein is CASSMGGHYQPQHF.

The rearrangement joins TRBV6-1 to TRBJ2-7; unclear D gene. The CDR3 has 14 residues. V was clipped by 6 bases and J by 0 bases, with 12 bases between them. Germline V gene lookup returns CDR1 MNHNS and CDR2 SASEGT. CDR3 DNA sequence: TGTGCCAGCAGGGATCAGGTTCCCTCCTACGAGCAGTACTTC. Protein sequence: CASRDQVPSYEQYF.

The chain combines TRBV30 with TRBJ2-7; the match to TRBD1 covers 8 bases. J lost 7 bases, V lost 5 bases, and 7 bases had no gene match. CDR3 length: 12 residues. The germline V gene has CDR1 GTSNPN and CDR2 SVGIG (reference sequence). In DNA form, the CDR3 reads TGTGCCTGGGGTAGACAGGGGTTGGAGCAGTACTTC. Protein product: CAWGRQGLEQYF.

The gene calls are TRBV20-1 and TRBJ1-1; no clear D gene. The V end lost 0 bases, the J end lost 6 bases, and 8 bases lay between the germline ends. Germline V gene data show CDR1 as DFQATT and CDR2 as SNEGSKA (reference sequence). The CDR3 length is 12 residues. The CDR3 sequence: CSARDLAAEAFF. The CDR3 bases are TGCAGTGCTAGAGATCTTGCGGCTGAAGCTTTCTTT.

The count of this clonotype is one. The V gene is TRBV7-2, the J gene TRBJ2-3, with TRBD1 as a possible D gene (6 bases). The CDR3 loop spans 16 amino acids. Germline V lookup: CDR1 SGHTA, CDR2 FQGNSA. V gave up 1 base and J gave up 2 bases, with 13 bases separating them. This CDR3 is CASSLGWDTITDTQYF. CDR3 nucleotides: TGTGCCAGCAGCTTAGGGTGGGACACAATCACAGATACGCAGTATTTT. Looking up the rest from reference TRBV7-2 and TRBJ2-3 gives the full variable domain: GAGVSQSPSNKVTEKGKDVELRCDPISGHTALYWYRQSLGQGLEFLIYFQGNSAPDKSGLPSDRFSAERTGGSVSTLTIQRTQQEDSAVYLCASSLGWDTITDTQYFGPGTRLTVL.

This clonotype has more than one count but fewer than ten. The chain carries TRBV7-2 and TRBJ2-1; D call uncertain. The CDR3 spans 17 residues. Trimming removed 2 bases from V and 5 bases from J, with 19 bases in between. Germline V CDR1 and CDR2: SGHTA, FQGNSA. CDR3 sequence reads: CASSLRRATPGNNEQFF. CDR3 in DNA: TGTGCCAGCAGCTTAAGAAGAGCGACACCCGGAAACAATGAGCAGTTCTTC.

The chain joins TRBV5-4 to TRBJ2-7; TRBD2 agrees at 15 bases. Germline V gives CDR1 SGHNT, CDR2 YYREEE (reference sequence). The J segment lost 4 bases and the V segment lost 4 bases, leaving 9 bases of the junction unmatched. The CDR3 runs 17 residues. CDR3 residues: CASSPPGLAGGPYEQYF. For the CDR3, the DNA is TGTGCCAGCAGCCCCCCGGGACTAGCGGGAGGCCCGTACGAGCAGTACTTC.

V is TRBV7-9 and J is TRBJ1-2; D not certain. The CDR3 is made up of 14 amino acids. CDR1 SEHNR and CDR2 FQNEAQ come from the germline V gene (reference sequence). The V and J ends lost 0 bases and 6 bases respectively, with 11 bases between them. CDR3 residues: CASSLAEGRNGYTF. As DNA, the CDR3 is TGTGCCAGCAGCTTAGCGGAGGGCAGGAATGGCTACACCTTC.

The chain is built from TRBV27 and TRBJ2-7, with 8 bases identical to TRBD1. Trimming took 3 bases from V and 6 from J; bases not matched to a gene: 10. This CDR3 is 15 amino acids long. Germline assignment: CDR1 MNHEY and CDR2 SMNVEV (reference sequence). The CDR3 sequence is CASSFREGRGLEQYF. DNA of the CDR3: TGTGCCAGCAGTTTTCGTGAGGGCAGGGGGCTCGAGCAGTACTTC.

The chain uses TRBV29-1 and TRBJ2-3; no firm D call. Trimming removed 7 bases from V and 7 bases from J, with 15 bases in between. Germline V gives CDR1 SQVTM, CDR2 ANQGSEA. CDR3 length: 12 amino acids. The CDR3 bases are TGCAGCGACAAAGGTCAAACGTATACGCAGTATTTT. This sequence encodes CSDKGQTYTQYF.

The V gene is TRBV20-1, the J gene TRBJ2-1; the D is unclear. V lost 0 bases to trimming and J lost 0 bases, with 12 bases between them. The CDR3 totals 16 residues. Germline loops: CDR1 DFQATT, CDR2 SNEGSKA (reference sequence). CDR3 protein: CSARDPGQTSYNEQFF. Here the CDR3 DNA reads TGCAGTGCTAGAGATCCGGGTCAGACCTCCTACAATGAGCAGTTCTTC.

This clonotype was seen only once. The rearrangement joins TRBV21-1 to TRBJ2-4; the table's D call, TRBD1, has no DNA check behind it. TRBV21-1 is a pseudogene locus. This CDR3 comprises 16 residues. The CDR3 nucleotides read TGTGCCAGCAGCAAAGCTCCGGGACAGCAGGGAAACATTCAGTACTTC. Protein: CASSKAPGQQGNIQYF.

The chain uses TRBV10-3 and TRBJ1-6; 7 bases align to TRBD1. The CDR3 contains 15 residues. CDR1 and CDR2 from the germline V gene are ENHRY and SYGVKD. Trimming cost V 6 bases and J 0 bases; bases outside gene matches: 2. CDR3 DNA: TGTGCCATCAGGGGGGACAGCTCCTATAATTCACCCCTCCACTTT. As protein: CAIRGDSSYNSPLHF.

J is TRBJ2-5 and V is TRBV12-3 or TRBV12-4, with 8 bases identical to TRBD1. V trimming: 2 bases; J trimming: 1 base; junction bases outside the gene matches: 6. There are 16 residues in the CDR3. The CDR3 DNA is TGTGCCAGCAGTTTAAGGTGGGACAGGACCCAAGAGACCCAGTACTTC. Translation gives CASSLRWDRTQETQYF.

The rearrangement joins TRBV20-1 to TRBJ2-2; TRBD2 aligns across 13 bases. Germline CDR1 reads DFQATT; CDR2 reads SNEGSKA (reference sequence). This CDR3 spans 17 amino acids. The trim removed 4 bases at V and 4 bases at J, leaving 9 bases unmatched. The DNA of the CDR3 is TGCAGTGCTAAGGCACTAGCGGGGGGGCCGGGCACCGGGGAGCTGTTTTTT. Encoded protein: CSAKALAGGPGTGELFF.

The chain links TRBV6-1 to TRBJ2-7; D possibly corresponds to TRBD1 (6 bases). The germline V and J ends were trimmed by 5 bases and 2 bases, with 16 bases remaining between them. The germline V gene encodes CDR1 MNHNS and CDR2 SASEGT. CDR3 length equals 15 residues. Here the CDR3 DNA reads TGTGCCAGCAGTCCCTACAGGGATCCCACCTACGAGCAGTACTTC. This translates into CASSPYRDPTYEQYF.

As concerns this clonotype: The junction and the germline gene differ at one end; a read error may be behind it. The chain recombines TRBV19 with TRBJ1-1, with a possible D match to TRBD1 (5 bases). Germline CDR1 and CDR2: LNHDA and SQIVND (reference sequence). CDR3 length: 12 amino acids. CDR3 coding DNA: TGTGCCAGTAGGGGGACGAACACTGAAACTTTCTTT. Its translation: CASRGTNTETFF.

The chain couples TRBV5-4 to TRBJ1-6; D possibly corresponds to TRBD1 (5 bases). Between the trimmed V and J ends, which lost 4 bases and 1 base, there was a span of 15 bases. Germline V gene sequence: CDR1 SGHNT, CDR2 YYREEE (reference sequence). The CDR3 consists of 17 residues. Here the CDR3 DNA reads TGTGCCAGCAGCGTCTTTTTCGGGGGGTCCTATAATTCACCCCTCCACTTT. This sequence encodes CASSVFFGGSYNSPLHF.

The rearrangement links TRBV5-5 to TRBJ1-5; D is unclear. V was pared by 7 bases and J by 3 bases, with 17 bases between. The CDR3 runs to 15 residues. Germline lookup yields CDR1 SGHKS and CDR2 YYEKEE (reference sequence). CDR3 loop: CASQVGALSNQPQHF. The CDR3 DNA sequence: TGTGCCAGCCAGGTGGGTGCCCTATCCAATCAGCCCCAGCATTTT.

The V gene is TRBV6-1, the J gene TRBJ2-2; no firm D call. This CDR3 spans 12 amino acids. Trimming shortened V by 5 bases and J by 4 bases, and 5 bases separated the two germline ends. Germline assignment: CDR1 MNHNS and CDR2 SASEGT. The CDR3 region has the DNA TGTGCCAGCAGTACCCTCACCGGGGAGCTGTTTTTT. Translated: CASSTLTGELFF.

The chain carries TRBV7-9 and TRBJ1-1, with a weak D call TRBD1 (6 bases). The CDR3 runs to 14 residues. Germline assignment: CDR1 SEHNR and CDR2 FQNEAQ (reference sequence). V shed 3 bases and J shed 4 bases, with 12 bases lying between them. The CDR3 protein is CASSFYREGTEAFF. CDR3 DNA sequence: TGTGCCAGCAGCTTTTACAGGGAGGGCACTGAAGCTTTCTTT. The full variable domain, its missing parts supplied by reference TRBV7-9 and TRBJ1-1, is DTGVSQNPRHKITKRGQNVTFRCDPISEHNRLYWYRQTLGQGPEFLTYFQNEAQLEKSRLLSDRFSAERPKGSFSTLEIQRTEQGDSAMYLCASSFYREGTEAFFGQGTRLTVV.

The chain has TRBV19 and TRBJ2-5; D uncertain. The germline CDR1 and CDR2 sequences are LNHDA and SQIVND (reference sequence). The CDR3 runs to 13 residues. The V and J ends lost 10 bases and 1 base respectively, with 13 bases between them. DNA for the CDR3: TGTGCCACCCAAGGGCGCACCCAAGAGACCCAGTACTTC. This sequence encodes CATQGRTQETQYF.

This clonotype was counted once. This chain links TRBV30 with TRBJ1-5; D is possibly TRBD1 (6 bases). Trimming left V 1 base short and J 4 bases short, with 8 bases between. This CDR3 comprises 13 residues. Germline-derived CDR1 and CDR2 are GTSNPN and SVGIG (reference sequence). The CDR3 bases are TGTGCCTGGAGTGGACAGGAAAATCAGCCCCAGCATTTT. Translating gives CAWSGQENQPQHF.

CDR3 amino acids: CASSFPEGGETQYF. The CDR3 nucleotides read TGCGCCAGCAGCTTCCCAGAGGGCGGAGAGACCCAGTACTTC. The V gene is TRBV5-1, the J gene TRBJ2-5, with a weak D call TRBD2 (5 bases). The CDR3 length is 14 residues. V was pared by 2 bases and J by 4 bases, with 12 bases between. The germline CDR1 and CDR2 sequences are SGHRS and YFSETQ.

V gene TRBV4-1 combines with J gene TRBJ1-1, with a weak D call TRBD1 (6 bases). Trimming pared 1 base from V and 1 base from J, leaving 16 bases between. The CDR3 is made up of 17 amino acids. The V gene's germline CDR1 is MGHRA and CDR2 YSYEKL. For the CDR3, the DNA is TGCGCCAGCAGCCAAGGGCCGGGACAAACACAGAACACTGAAGCTTTCTTT. Translating gives CASSQGPGQTQNTEAFF.

Only a few counts were recorded for this clonotype. The chain links TRBV5-1 to TRBJ2-5; D possibly corresponds to TRBD1 (6 bases). Trimming cost V 4 bases and J 9 bases, with 16 bases left between them. Germline V gene data show CDR1 as SGHRS and CDR2 as YFSETQ. The CDR3 contains 13 residues. CDR3 residues: CASSRTALMAQYF. CDR3 DNA sequence: TGCGCCAGCAGCCGGACAGCTCTGATGGCCCAGTACTTC. Using reference TRBV5-1 and TRBJ2-5 for the parts outside the CDR3, the full variable domain is KAGVTQTPRYLIKTRGQQVTLSCSPISGHRSVSWYQQTPGQGLQFLFEYFSETQRNKGNFPGRFSGRQFSNSRSEMNVSTLELGDSALYLCASSRTALMAQYFGPGTRLLVL.